Below, 3 T cell receptor beta chains from the same sample are listed, as sequenced in a study of shared clonotypes between healthy human individuals. Some clones are missing from TCRdb's copy, which holds only in-frame ones; the method was immunoSEQ multiplex PCR. The sample shows a few million clones, around 95% of them seen only once. Material: naive CD4+ T cells sorted from blood. Subset indicated: CD45RA+ positively selected. The receptors stem from a man aged 18 to 30 in good health.

The chain links TRBV15 to TRBJ2-7, with TRBD2 matching over 8 bases. The trim removed 0 bases at V and 7 bases at J, leaving 5 bases unmatched. The CDR3 has 14 amino acids. The germline CDR1 and CDR2 sequences are LNHNV and YYDKDF (reference sequence). The CDR3, as DNA: TGTGCCACCAGCAGAGAGGGACTAGGGAGGGAGCAGTACTTC. Translation gives CATSREGLGREQYF.

The chain couples TRBV15 to TRBJ1-6; D is uncertain. The germline V gene encodes CDR1 LNHNV and CDR2 YYDKDF (reference sequence). The CDR3 totals 17 residues. V was pared by 3 bases and J by 2 bases, with 14 bases between. Here the CDR3 reads CATSSPGLGAYNSPLHF. Here the CDR3 DNA reads TGTGCCACCAGCAGCCCAGGTTTGGGAGCCTATAATTCACCCCTCCACTTT.

The rearrangement links TRBV4-2 to TRBJ2-3, with D possibly TRBD2 on 6 matching bases. Trimming removed 2 bases from V and 0 bases from J, with 15 bases in between. The CDR3 spans 17 residues. The germline V gene encodes CDR1 LGHNA and CDR2 YNFKEQ. The CDR3 nucleotides read TGTGCCAGCAGCCAACCTCGGGGTAGCGGAAGCACAGATACGCAGTATTTT. It yields the protein CASSQPRGSGSTDTQYF.